These 21 T cell receptor beta chains were sequenced from one sample in a study of T cell changes during pregnancy in multiple sclerosis. Data came from immunoSEQ multiplex PCR; TCRdb stores just in-frame clones and leaves some out. The sample comprises tens of thousands of clones, approximately 90% of which are singletons, and roughly 0.91% rests with the top ten. The sample was peripheral blood, taken before pregnancy. Receptors originate from a female donor with multiple sclerosis, enrolled in a pregnancy study.

The chain uses TRBV18 and TRBJ2-4; possibly TRBD1 for D (6 bases). Trimming pared 4 bases from V and 2 bases from J, leaving 9 bases between. The CDR3 has 14 amino acids. Germline CDR1 and CDR2: KGHSH and LQKENI. The CDR3 protein is CASSLRDTKNIQYF. CDR3 sequence (DNA): TGTGCCAGCTCACTTCGGGACACCAAAAACATTCAGTACTTC.

The V and J genes are TRBV5-1 and TRBJ2-1; 13 positions agree with TRBD2. Germline CDR1 SGHRS, CDR2 YFSETQ. Trimming at V came to 0 bases and at J to 8 bases, leaving 8 bases not matched to a gene. The CDR3 spans 17 residues. The DNA for the CDR3 is TGCGCCAGCAGCTTGGAACTAGCGGGAGGGCCTCTTGATGAGCAGTTCTTC. Translating gives CASSLELAGGPLDEQFF.

The genes are TRBV4-1 and TRBJ1-6, with D maybe TRBD1 (5 bases). V lost 0 bases and J 8 bases, leaving 20 bases between the germline ends. CDR1 and CDR2 from the germline V gene are MGHRA and YSYEKL. The CDR3 is 18 residues long. CDR3 nucleotides: TGCGCCAGCAGCCAAGATCCCCACATAGGGGTGACGGATTCACCCCTCCACTTT. It encodes CASSQDPHIGVTDSPLHF.

The chain has TRBV28 and TRBJ2-2; 8 bases match TRBD1. V lost 3 bases and J lost 7; bases outside the gene matches: 7. CDR3 size: 15 residues. From germline, CDR1 is MDHEN and CDR2 SYDVKM. The CDR3 protein is CASSFRGRVGGELFF. CDR3 coding DNA: TGTGCCAGCAGTTTCAGGGGGCGCGTTGGCGGGGAGCTGTTTTTT. Based on the CDR3 plus reference TRBV28 and TRBJ2-2, the full variable domain is DVKVTQSSRYLVKRTGEKVFLECVQDMDHENMFWYRQDPGLGLRLIYFSYDVKMKEKGDIPEGYSVSREKKERFSLILESASTNQTSMYLCASSFRGRVGGELFFGEGSRLTVL.

The genes are TRBV7-9 and TRBJ1-1, with D perhaps TRBD1 (5 bases). This CDR3 is 12 amino acids long. The V and J ends lost 8 bases and 7 bases respectively, with 14 bases between them. Germline assignment: CDR1 SEHNR and CDR2 FQNEAQ (reference sequence). In DNA form, the CDR3 reads TGTGCCAGCCCAAACGTCGACAGTGAAGCTTTCTTT. Amino acids: CASPNVDSEAFF.

The chain uses TRBV4-1 and TRBJ1-4; a possible D gene is TRBD1 (5 bases). Looked up from germline, CDR1 is MGHRA and CDR2 is YSYEKL. V lost 1 base to trimming and J lost 13 bases, with 13 bases between them. The CDR3 sequence is 13 residues long. CDR3 sequence reads: CASSQGIQGGLFF. In DNA, the CDR3 is TGCGCCAGCAGCCAAGGTATCCAGGGCGGACTGTTTTTT.

V usage is TRBV5-4 and J usage is TRBJ2-1; maybe TRBD2 (7 bases). The CDR3 extends over 16 amino acids. Germline-derived CDR1 and CDR2 are SGHNT and YYREEE (reference sequence). The V and J ends lost 2 bases and 4 bases respectively, with 16 bases between them. CDR3 sequence (DNA): TGTGCCAGCAGCTTCTCGGGGGGCCCGGGGTACAATGAGCAGTTCTTC. Protein sequence: CASSFSGGPGYNEQFF. The full variable domain, rest sourced from reference TRBV5-4 and TRBJ2-1, is ETGVTQSPTHLIKTRGQQVTLRCSSQSGHNTVSWYQQALGQGPQFIFQYYREEENGRGNFPPRFSGLQFPNYSSELNVNALELDDSALYLCASSFSGGPGYNEQFFGPGTRLTVL.

This clone was seen only a few times. The chain couples TRBV19 to TRBJ1-5; possible D gene TRBD1, 5 bases. This CDR3 comprises 15 residues. V was clipped by 3 bases and J by 2 bases, with 11 bases between them. Germline loops: CDR1 LNHDA, CDR2 SQIVND (reference sequence). CDR3 DNA: TGTGCCAGTAGTATCAGGGTTAGAGGCAATCAGCCCCAGCATTTT. This gives the protein CASSIRVRGNQPQHF.

This sequence joins TRBV2 and TRBJ2-2; TRBD1 matches at 7 bases. Trimming removed 6 bases from V and 6 bases from J; junction bases left unmatched: 4. The germline CDR1 and CDR2 sequences are SNHLY and FYNNEI. The CDR3 loop spans 13 amino acids. The CDR3 DNA follows: TGTGCCAGCAGGGCCACAGGGGCCGGGGAGCTGTTTTTT. It translates to CASRATGAGELFF.

The CDR3 DNA reads as TGTGCCAGCAGCTCGGACACTAGCGGGAGTCGCGAGCAGTACTTC. The encoded protein is CASSSDTSGSREQYF. The chain employs TRBV7-2 and TRBJ2-7; TRBD2 agrees at 11 bases. Germline V CDR1 and CDR2: SGHTA, FQGNSA. V shed 4 bases, J shed 6 bases, and the junction held 8 bases outside the gene matches. This CDR3 is 15 amino acids long. Supplemented by reference TRBV7-2 and TRBJ2-7, the full variable domain reads GAGVSQSPSNKVTEKGKDVELRCDPISGHTALYWYRQSLGQGLEFLIYFQGNSAPDKSGLPSDRFSAERTGGSVSTLTIQRTQQEDSAVYLCASSSDTSGSREQYFGPGTRLTVT.

The chain combines TRBV9 with TRBJ2-7; the D gene is possibly TRBD2 (5 bases). Germline V gives CDR1 SGDLS, CDR2 YYNGEE. Trimming took 4 bases from V and 1 from J, leaving 15 bases between them. This CDR3 is built from 15 residues. The CDR3 loop is CASSPTPGTSYEQYF. For the CDR3, the DNA is TGTGCCAGCAGCCCGACCCCGGGAACATCCTACGAGCAGTACTTC.

The chain has TRBV18 and TRBJ1-2, with D perhaps TRBD1 (6 bases). Germline V gene sequence: CDR1 KGHSH, CDR2 LQKENI. The CDR3 is 14 amino acids. The V end was cut by 4 bases, the J end by 2 bases, with 11 bases between. The CDR3 DNA sequence: TGTGCCAGCTCACGGGGGGGCGGAAACTATGGCTACACCTTC. Amino acid sequence: CASSRGGGNYGYTF.

The chain carries TRBV5-1 and TRBJ2-1; TRBD2 aligns across 8 bases. The CDR3 length is 14 residues. In germline, CDR1 is SGHRS, CDR2 YFSETQ. The junction had 6 bases not matched to a gene; V was cut back by 9 bases and J by 1 base. The CDR3 loop is CATRIAGSYNEQFF. As DNA, the CDR3 is TGCGCCACCCGGATAGCGGGGTCCTACAATGAGCAGTTCTTC.

This chain joins TRBV6-1 and TRBJ2-7, with D hard to call. V was trimmed by 3 bases and J by 6 bases, leaving 15 bases between them. The CDR3 loop spans 14 amino acids. CDR1 is MNHNS, CDR2 SASEGT, per germline. For the CDR3, the DNA is TGTGCCAGCAGTGACCACTTTGGAGCTGCCGAGCAGTACTTC. Translation gives CASSDHFGAAEQYF.

V usage is TRBV27 and J usage is TRBJ2-3; 12 bases agree with TRBD1. CDR3 length: 17 amino acids. V trimming: 5 bases; J trimming: 5 bases; junction bases outside the gene matches: 11. Germline CDR1 is MNHEY and CDR2 is SMNVEV (reference sequence). The CDR3 nucleotides are TGTGCCAGCAGTCGGACGCTAGGGACAGGGGGCCGAGATACGCAGTATTTT. Translated, it gives CASSRTLGTGGRDTQYF.

The gene calls are TRBV7-2 and TRBJ2-7; 8 positions match TRBD2. J was trimmed by 4 bases and V by 11 bases; bases with no gene match: 7. There are 12 residues in the CDR3. Germline V gene data show CDR1 as SGHTA and CDR2 as FQGNSA. CDR3 sequence reads: CAAIGLAYEQYF. CDR3 DNA sequence: TGTGCCGCAATCGGACTAGCTTACGAGCAGTACTTC.

V gene TRBV28 combines with J gene TRBJ1-1; 8 bases fit TRBD1. The germline V gene has CDR1 MDHEN and CDR2 SYDVKM. V shed 1 base and J 6 bases; nucleotides not matched to a gene: 4. The CDR3 runs 14 residues. CDR3 loop: CASSLSDRGAEAFF. The CDR3 nucleotides are TGTGCCAGCAGTTTATCAGACAGGGGCGCTGAAGCTTTCTTT.

This chain links TRBV25-1 with TRBJ1-6; 8 bases match TRBD1. The CDR3 covers 14 residues. Trimming removed 6 bases from V and 7 bases from J; junction bases left unmatched: 5. Germline assignment: CDR1 MGHDK and CDR2 SYGVNS. The CDR3 region has the DNA TGTGCCAGCAGCCCGGACAGGGCCAATTCACCCCTCCACTTT. Protein sequence: CASSPDRANSPLHF.

This rearrangement joins TRBV9 to TRBJ2-5; D may be TRBD2 (5 bases). Germline CDR1 reads SGDLS; CDR2 reads YYNGEE. With 4 bases removed from V and 4 bases from J, the gap between germline ends came to 11 bases. This CDR3 comprises 13 residues. The CDR3: CASSLGLGETQYF. CDR3 nucleotide sequence: TGTGCCAGCAGCCTCGGACTGGGAGAGACCCAGTACTTC.

A remark on this clone: This specimen includes other DNA sequences encoding the same CDR3. This chain joins TRBV9 and TRBJ1-2; possibly TRBD1 for D (5 bases). The CDR3 has 14 residues. Germline V lookup: CDR1 SGDLS, CDR2 YYNGEE. V was clipped by 0 bases and J by 5 bases, with 11 bases between them. CDR3 in amino acids: CASSVGGEGYGYTF. In DNA, the CDR3 is TGTGCCAGCAGCGTAGGGGGGGAGGGATATGGCTACACCTTC.

The J gene is TRBJ2-1, the V gene TRBV9, with D tentatively TRBD2 (6 bases). The length of the CDR3 is 15 residues. The ends were cut back, 0 bases at V and 3 bases at J, with 10 bases in the middle. The germline V gene encodes CDR1 SGDLS and CDR2 YYNGEE. CDR3 residues: CASSVVGGLYNEQFF. In DNA, the CDR3 is TGTGCCAGCAGCGTAGTTGGGGGACTCTACAATGAGCAGTTCTTC.